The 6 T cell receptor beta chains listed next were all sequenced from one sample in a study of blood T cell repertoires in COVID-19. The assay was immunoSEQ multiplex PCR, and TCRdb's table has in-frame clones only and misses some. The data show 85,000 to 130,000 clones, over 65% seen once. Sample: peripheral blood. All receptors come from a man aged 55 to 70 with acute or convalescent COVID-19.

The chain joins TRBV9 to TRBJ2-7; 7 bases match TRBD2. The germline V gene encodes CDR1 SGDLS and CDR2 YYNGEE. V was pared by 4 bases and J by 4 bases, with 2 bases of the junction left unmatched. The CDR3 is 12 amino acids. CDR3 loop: CASSPGGYEQYF. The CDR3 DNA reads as TGTGCCAGCAGCCCGGGGGGTTACGAGCAGTACTTC.

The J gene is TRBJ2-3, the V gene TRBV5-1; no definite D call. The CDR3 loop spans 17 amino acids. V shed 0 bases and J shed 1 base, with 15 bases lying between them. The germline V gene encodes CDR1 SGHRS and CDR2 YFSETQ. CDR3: CASSLGPLVGGTDTQYF. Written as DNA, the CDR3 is TGCGCCAGCAGCTTGGGGCCCCTAGTCGGTGGCACAGATACGCAGTATTTT.

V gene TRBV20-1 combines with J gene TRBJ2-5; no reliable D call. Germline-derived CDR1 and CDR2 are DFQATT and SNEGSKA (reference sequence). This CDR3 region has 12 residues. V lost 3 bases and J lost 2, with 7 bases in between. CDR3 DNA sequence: TGCAGTGCTAGTACTTTACAAGAGACCCAGTACTTC. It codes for CSASTLQETQYF.

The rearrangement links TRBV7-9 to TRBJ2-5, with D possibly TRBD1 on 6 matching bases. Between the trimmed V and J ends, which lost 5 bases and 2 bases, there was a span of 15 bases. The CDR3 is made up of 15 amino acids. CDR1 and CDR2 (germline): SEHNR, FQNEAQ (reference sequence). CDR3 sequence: CASSNPTGVQETQYF. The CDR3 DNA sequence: TGTGCCAGCAGCAACCCGACAGGTGTACAAGAGACCCAGTACTTC.

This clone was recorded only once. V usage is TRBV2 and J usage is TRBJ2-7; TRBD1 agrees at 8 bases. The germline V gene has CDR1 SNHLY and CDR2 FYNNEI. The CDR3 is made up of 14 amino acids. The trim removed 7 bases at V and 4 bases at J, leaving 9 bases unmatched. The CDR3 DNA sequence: TGTGCCAGCACTATACAGGGGGGCCCATACGAGCAGTACTTC. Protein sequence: CASTIQGGPYEQYF.

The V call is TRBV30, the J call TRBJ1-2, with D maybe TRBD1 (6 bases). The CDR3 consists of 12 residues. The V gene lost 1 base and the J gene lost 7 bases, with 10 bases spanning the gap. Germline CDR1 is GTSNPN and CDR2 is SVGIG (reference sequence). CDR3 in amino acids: CAWSARGAGYTF. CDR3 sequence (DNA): TGTGCCTGGAGTGCCAGGGGCGCTGGCTACACCTTC.